The clone carrying this TCR beta chain occurred a few times. This entry belongs to a study of blood T cell repertoires in COVID-19. Assay used: immunoSEQ multiplex PCR; TCRdb lists only in-frame clones, some missing. The sample consists of 150,000 to 250,000 clones, 82% of them appearing once. Sequenced input: PBMCs or T cells enriched from blood (not recorded which). The receptor was derived from a middle-aged man who had recovered from COVID-19.

The CDR3 loop is CASSPGGALLYGYTF. As DNA, the CDR3 is TGTGCCAGCAGCCCCGGCGGGGCCCTATTGTATGGCTACACCTTC. The V gene is TRBV7-9, the J gene TRBJ1-2; perhaps TRBD1 as D (5 bases). The CDR3 covers 15 residues. Trimming stripped 5 bases from V and 5 bases from J, with 18 bases between. CDR1 and CDR2 (germline): SEHNR, FQNEAQ (reference sequence).